The sequence of this TCR beta chain was determined in a study of cytomegalovirus exposure and HLA in healthy donors. CDR3 size: 15 residues. Germline V CDR1 and CDR2: SGHRS, YFSETQ. The ends lost 0 bases at V and 6 bases at J; junction bases unmatched: 8. Nominal health characterized the donors when sampled, though unrecorded immune exposures were likely. For the donor in question, CMV serostatus went unrecorded. Vbeta (60) and Jbeta (13) primers were used in the PCR. Libraries were prepared by immunoSEQ multiplex PCR; TCRdb keeps only in-frame clonotypes and omits some of them. The sample shows some 120,000 clones, about 79% of them seen only once.

Sequences were obtained from PBMCs. This TCR was recovered from a human donor in good health. The V and J genes are TRBV5-1 and TRBJ2-7, with TRBD1 matching over 8 bases. CDR3 amino acids: CASSLGATGELEQYF. The CDR3 region has the DNA TGCGCCAGCAGCTTGGGGGCGACAGGGGAGCTCGAGCAGTACTTC.